One sample yielded the 6 T cell receptor beta chains listed below, sequenced in a study of blood T cell repertoires in COVID-19. Generated by immunoSEQ multiplex PCR, the TCRdb table keeps only in-frame clones and is missing some. The sample has approximately 200,000 clones, approximately 88% seen once. Sequences were obtained from PBMCs or T cells enriched from blood (not recorded which). Every receptor here comes from a man between 18 and 35 years old with acute COVID-19.

The J gene is TRBJ2-2, the V gene TRBV24-1; D remains ambiguous. The CDR3 has 14 amino acids. The V end lost 6 bases, the J end lost 3 bases, and 10 bases lay between the germline ends. Germline V gene lookup returns CDR1 KGHDR and CDR2 SFDVKD. The DNA for the CDR3 is TGTGCCACCAGTCAAGCTGTTGACACCGGGGAGCTGTTTTTT. The encoded protein is CATSQAVDTGELFF.

The chain carries TRBV11-2 and TRBJ2-7; 11 positions agree with TRBD2. V lost 6 bases to trimming and J lost 3 bases; unmatched junction nucleotides: 7. CDR3 size: 15 residues. Germline CDR1 SGHAT, CDR2 FQNNGV. In nucleotides, the CDR3 is TGTGCCAGCAGAGCCCTAGCGGGAGGCGGCTACGAGCAGTACTTC. Protein product: CASRALAGGGYEQYF.

This clone appeared a single time. The V and J genes are TRBV27 and TRBJ2-1; a possible D gene is TRBD1 (5 bases). CDR1 MNHEY and CDR2 SMNVEV come from the germline V gene (reference sequence). The CDR3 length is 13 residues. V lost 2 bases, J lost 8 bases, and 10 bases lay in between. The CDR3 sequence is CASSLQGSHEQFF. DNA for the CDR3: TGTGCCAGCAGTTTACAGGGTTCGCATGAGCAGTTCTTC.

The chain is built from TRBV6-5 and TRBJ1-3, with D possibly matching TRBD1 (5 bases). Trimming left V 7 bases short and J 9 bases short, with 13 bases between. Germline V gene sequence: CDR1 MNHEY, CDR2 SVGAGI. The CDR3 has 12 amino acids. The chain's CDR3 is CASMDGGGTIYF. CDR3 bases: TGTGCCAGCATGGACGGCGGGGGCACCATATATTTT.

The chain uses TRBV18 and TRBJ2-1, with 9 bases that match TRBD2. CDR3 length: 19 residues. V trimming: 0 bases; J trimming: 5 bases; junction bases outside the gene matches: 14. Germline CDR1 KGHSH, CDR2 LQKENI. CDR3 coding DNA: TGTGCCAGCTCACCACCGGTCGGGACCATGCAGCGGGAGGACAATGAGCAGTTCTTC. Translating gives CASSPPVGTMQREDNEQFF.

The chain is built from TRBV2 and TRBJ1-1; TRBD1 matches 7 bases. V gave up 6 bases and J gave up 0 bases; unmatched junction bases: 4. The V gene's germline CDR1 is SNHLY and CDR2 FYNNEI. This CDR3 is 14 amino acids long. The CDR3 bases are TGTGCCAGCAGGGGACAGCTCATGAACACTGAAGCTTTCTTT. Translation: CASRGQLMNTEAFF. Together with reference TRBV2 and TRBJ1-1, the CDR3 gives the full variable domain: EPEVTQTPSHQVTQMGQEVILRCVPISNHLYFYWYRQILGQKVEFLVSFYNNEISEKSEIFDDQFSVERPDGSNFTLKIRSTKLEDSAMYFCASRGQLMNTEAFFGQGTRLTVV.